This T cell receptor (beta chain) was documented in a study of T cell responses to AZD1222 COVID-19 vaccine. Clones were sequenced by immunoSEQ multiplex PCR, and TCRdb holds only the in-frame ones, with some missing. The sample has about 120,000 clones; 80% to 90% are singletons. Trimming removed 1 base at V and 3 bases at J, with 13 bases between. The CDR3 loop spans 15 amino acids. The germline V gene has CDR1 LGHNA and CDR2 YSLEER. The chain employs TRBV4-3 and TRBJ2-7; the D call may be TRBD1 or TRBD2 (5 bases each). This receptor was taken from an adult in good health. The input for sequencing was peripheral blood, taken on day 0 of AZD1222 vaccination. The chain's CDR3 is CASSQGVGANYEQYF. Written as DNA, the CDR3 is TGCGCCAGCAGCCAAGGGGTCGGGGCGAACTACGAGCAGTACTTC.